This T cell receptor (beta chain) was identified during a study of shared clonotypes between healthy human individuals. This clone was counted once. Clones were sequenced by immunoSEQ multiplex PCR, and TCRdb holds only the in-frame ones, with some missing. The data hold approximately 2,300,000 clones, with about nine tenths observed a single time. The V and J ends lost 8 bases and 5 bases respectively, with 16 bases between them. Germline assignment: CDR1 MDHEN and CDR2 SYDVKM. The CDR3 spans 14 residues. J is TRBJ1-5 and V is TRBV28; perhaps TRBD1 as D (5 bases). This TCR came from a man younger than 35 in good health. Some clones in this sample may be carry-over from other donors' samples. Material for sequencing was naive CD4+ T cells from PBMCs. Subset noted: CD45RA+ positively selected. CDR3 sequence reads: CASGGWQAYQPQHF. The CDR3 coding sequence is TGTGCCAGCGGGGGGTGGCAGGCCTATCAGCCCCAGCATTTT.